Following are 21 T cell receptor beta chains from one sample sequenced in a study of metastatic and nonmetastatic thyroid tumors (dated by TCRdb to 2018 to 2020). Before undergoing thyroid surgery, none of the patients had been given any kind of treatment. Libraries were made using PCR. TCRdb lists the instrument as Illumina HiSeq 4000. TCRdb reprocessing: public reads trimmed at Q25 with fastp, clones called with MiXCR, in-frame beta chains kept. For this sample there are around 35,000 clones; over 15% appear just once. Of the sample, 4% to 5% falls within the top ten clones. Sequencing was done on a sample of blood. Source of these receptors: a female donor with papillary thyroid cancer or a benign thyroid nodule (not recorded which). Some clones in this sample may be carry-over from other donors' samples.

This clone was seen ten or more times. CDR3 in amino acids: CAISVEGARRSEAFF. As DNA, the CDR3 is TGTGCCATCAGTGTGGAGGGGGCAAGGAGGTCTGAAGCTTTCTTT. V is TRBV10-3 and J is TRBJ1-1; 7 nucleotides match TRBD1. The CDR3 runs to 15 residues. J was trimmed by 6 bases and V by 4 bases; bases with no gene match: 11. Germline V gene data show CDR1 as ENHRY and CDR2 as SYGVKD.

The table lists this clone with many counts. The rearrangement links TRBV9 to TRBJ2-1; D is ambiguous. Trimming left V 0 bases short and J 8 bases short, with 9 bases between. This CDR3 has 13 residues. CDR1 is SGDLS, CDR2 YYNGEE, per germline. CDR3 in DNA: TGTGCCAGCAGCGTAGATGGACGCTATGAGCAGTTCTTC. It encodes CASSVDGRYEQFF.

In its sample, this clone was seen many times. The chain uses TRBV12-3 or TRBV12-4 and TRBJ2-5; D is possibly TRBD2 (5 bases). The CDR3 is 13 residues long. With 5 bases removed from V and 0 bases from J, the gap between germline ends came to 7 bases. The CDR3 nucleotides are TGTGCCAGCAGTCCGGGATACCAAGAGACCCAGTACTTC. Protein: CASSPGYQETQYF.

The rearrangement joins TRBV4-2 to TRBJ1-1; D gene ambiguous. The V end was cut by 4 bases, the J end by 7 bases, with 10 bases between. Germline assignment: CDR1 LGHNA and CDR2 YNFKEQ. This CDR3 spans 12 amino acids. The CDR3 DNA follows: TGTGCCAGCAGCCTCCGAGCGGATGAAGCTTTCTTT. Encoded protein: CASSLRADEAFF.

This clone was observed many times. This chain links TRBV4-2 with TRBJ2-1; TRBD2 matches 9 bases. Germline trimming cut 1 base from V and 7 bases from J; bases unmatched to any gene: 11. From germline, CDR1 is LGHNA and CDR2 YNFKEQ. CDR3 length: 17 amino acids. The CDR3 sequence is CASSQVVSAGGRNEQFF. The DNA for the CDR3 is TGTGCCAGCAGCCAAGTGGTATCAGCGGGGGGTCGGAATGAGCAGTTCTTC.

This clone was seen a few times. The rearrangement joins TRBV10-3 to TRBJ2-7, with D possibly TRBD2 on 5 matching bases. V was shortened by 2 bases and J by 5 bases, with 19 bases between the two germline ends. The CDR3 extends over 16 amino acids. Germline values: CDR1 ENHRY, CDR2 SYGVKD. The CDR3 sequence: CAISENWLSGGDEQYF. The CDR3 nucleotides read TGTGCCATCAGTGAGAATTGGCTATCTGGAGGTGACGAGCAGTACTTC.

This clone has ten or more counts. CDR3 sequence reads: CASSKIGVTEAFF. The CDR3 coding sequence is TGTGCCAGCTCGAAAATCGGGGTCACTGAAGCTTTCTTT. The chain couples TRBV6-1 to TRBJ1-1; the D is unclear. The CDR3 is 13 amino acids. From germline, CDR1 is MNHNS and CDR2 SASEGT. V dropped 8 bases and J dropped 4 bases, with 14 bases sitting between them.

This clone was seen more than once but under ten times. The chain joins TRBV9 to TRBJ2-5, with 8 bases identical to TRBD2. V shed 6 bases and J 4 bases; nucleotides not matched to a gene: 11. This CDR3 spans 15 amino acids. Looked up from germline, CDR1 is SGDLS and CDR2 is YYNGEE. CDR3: CASIPEAGALETQYF. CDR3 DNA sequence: TGTGCCAGCATCCCTGAAGCGGGAGCTTTAGAGACCCAGTACTTC.

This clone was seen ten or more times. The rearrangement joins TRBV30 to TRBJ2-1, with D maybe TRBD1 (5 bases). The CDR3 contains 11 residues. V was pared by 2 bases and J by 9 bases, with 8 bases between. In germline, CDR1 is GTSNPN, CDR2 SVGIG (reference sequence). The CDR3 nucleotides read TGTGCCTGGAGTACAACAGGTGAGCAGTTCTTC. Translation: CAWSTTGEQFF.

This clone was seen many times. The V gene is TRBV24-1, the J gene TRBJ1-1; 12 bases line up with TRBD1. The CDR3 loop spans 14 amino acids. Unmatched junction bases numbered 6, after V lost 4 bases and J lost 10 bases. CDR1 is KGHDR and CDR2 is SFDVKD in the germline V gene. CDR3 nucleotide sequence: TGTGCCACCAGTGAGGGTGGGACAGGGGGCACAGCTTTCTTT. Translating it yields CATSEGGTGGTAFF.

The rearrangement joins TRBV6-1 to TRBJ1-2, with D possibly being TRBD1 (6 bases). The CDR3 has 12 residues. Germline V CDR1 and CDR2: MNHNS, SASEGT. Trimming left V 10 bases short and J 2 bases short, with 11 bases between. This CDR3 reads CAIPGENYGYTF. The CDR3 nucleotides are TGTGCCATTCCAGGGGAGAACTATGGCTACACCTTC.

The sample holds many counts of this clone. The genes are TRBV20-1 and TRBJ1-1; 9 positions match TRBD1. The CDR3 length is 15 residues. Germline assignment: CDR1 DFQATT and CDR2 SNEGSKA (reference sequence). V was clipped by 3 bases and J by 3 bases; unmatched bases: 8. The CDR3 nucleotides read TGCAGTGCTAGCCCCCCTACAGGGGGCGACACTGAAGCTTTCTTT. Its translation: CSASPPTGGDTEAFF.

In DNA form, the CDR3 reads TGTGCCAGCAGTTTGGGGGGACAGGGCTACGAGCAGTACTTC. Amino acids: CASSLGGQGYEQYF. The gene calls are TRBV28 and TRBJ2-7, with 9 bases that match TRBD1. V was clipped by 3 bases and J by 3 bases; unmatched bases: 3. The V gene's germline CDR1 is MDHEN and CDR2 SYDVKM. There are 14 residues in the CDR3.

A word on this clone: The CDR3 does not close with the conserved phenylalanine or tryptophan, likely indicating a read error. CDR3 protein: CASSRDSFGGYTL. CDR3 nucleotide sequence: TGTGCCAGCAGTAGGGACAGTTTCGGTGGCTACACCCTC. The V and J genes are TRBV2 and TRBJ1-2; TRBD1 aligns across 7 bases. Germline assignment: CDR1 SNHLY and CDR2 FYNNEI. The CDR3 totals 13 residues. J was trimmed by 7 bases and V by 5 bases; bases with no gene match: 7.

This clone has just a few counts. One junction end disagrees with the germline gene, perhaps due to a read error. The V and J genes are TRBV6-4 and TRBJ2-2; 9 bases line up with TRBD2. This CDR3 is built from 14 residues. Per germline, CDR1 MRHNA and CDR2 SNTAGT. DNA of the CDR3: TGTGCCAGCAGTGGCGGGGGGGCCACCGTGGAGCTGTTTTTT. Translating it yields CASSGGGATVELFF.

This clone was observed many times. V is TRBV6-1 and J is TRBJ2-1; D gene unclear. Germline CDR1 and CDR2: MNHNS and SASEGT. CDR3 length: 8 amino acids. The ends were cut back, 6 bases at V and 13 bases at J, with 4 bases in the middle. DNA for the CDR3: TGTGCCAGCAGCCGACAGTTCTTC. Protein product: CASSRQFF.

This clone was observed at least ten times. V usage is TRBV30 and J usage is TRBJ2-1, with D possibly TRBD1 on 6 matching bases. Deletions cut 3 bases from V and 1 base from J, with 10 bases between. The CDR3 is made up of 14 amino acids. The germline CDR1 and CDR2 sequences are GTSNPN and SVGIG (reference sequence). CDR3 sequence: CAWRTQGSYNEQFF. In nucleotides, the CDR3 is TGTGCCTGGAGGACACAGGGTTCCTACAATGAGCAGTTCTTC.

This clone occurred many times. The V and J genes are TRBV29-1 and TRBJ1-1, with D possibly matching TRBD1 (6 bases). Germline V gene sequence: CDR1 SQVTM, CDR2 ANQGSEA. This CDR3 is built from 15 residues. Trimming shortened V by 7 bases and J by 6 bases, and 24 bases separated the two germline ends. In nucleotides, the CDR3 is TGCAGCGGGGGGGCCGGGGGCGCTGGGGCGGCTGAAGCTTTCTTT. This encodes CSGGAGGAGAAEAFF. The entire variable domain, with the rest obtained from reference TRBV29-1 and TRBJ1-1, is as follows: SAVISQKPSRDICQRGTSLTIQCQVDSQVTMMFWYRQQPGQSLTLIATANQGSEATYESGFVIDKFPISRPNLTFSTLTVSNMSPEDSSIYLCSGGAGGAGAAEAFFGQGTRLTVV.

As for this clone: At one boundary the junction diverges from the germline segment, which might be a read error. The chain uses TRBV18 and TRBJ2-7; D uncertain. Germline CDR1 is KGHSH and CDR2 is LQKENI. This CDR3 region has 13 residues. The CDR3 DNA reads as TGTGCCAGCTCCCCACACCCACTCTACGAGCAGTACTTC. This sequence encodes CASSPHPLYEQYF.

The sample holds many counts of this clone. Written as DNA, the CDR3 is TGCGCCAGCAGCCAAGATGCGGGCTCTGGGGCCAACGTCCTGACTTTC. It yields the protein CASSQDAGSGANVLTF. This chain joins TRBV4-3 and TRBJ2-6; TRBD2 might be the D (5 bases). The CDR3 covers 16 residues. The germline V gene encodes CDR1 LGHNA and CDR2 YSLEER. Trimming took off 0 bases at V and 0 bases at J, with 6 bases between the two ends.

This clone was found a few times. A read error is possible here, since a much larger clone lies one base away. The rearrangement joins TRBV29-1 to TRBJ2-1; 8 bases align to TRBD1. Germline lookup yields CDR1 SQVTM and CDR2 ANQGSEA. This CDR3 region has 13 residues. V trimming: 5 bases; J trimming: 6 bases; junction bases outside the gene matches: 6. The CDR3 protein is CSVWTGNTNEQFF. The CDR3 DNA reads TGCAGCGTTTGGACAGGGAATACCAATGAGCAGTTCTTC.